This TCR beta chain is from a study of T-cell reconstitution after alpha-beta-depleted transplantation in children. During its preparation, the TCRbeta library received unique molecular identifiers. In TCRdb, the PCR reads were re-called with MiXCR into one record per CDR3 protein. The table lists around 600,000 distinct CDR3 sequences, roughly 10% of them singletons. CDR1 and CDR2 from the germline V gene are SQVTM and ANQGSEA. CDR3 length equals 13 residues. The V gene lost 7 bases and the J gene lost 4 bases, with 14 bases spanning the gap. Sample: PBMCs from the stem cell graft donor, taken from the stem cell graft. The chain links TRBV29-1 to TRBJ2-1; perhaps D is TRBD1 or TRBD2 (5 bases each). The TCR comes from a human donor who donated a stem cell graft to a child with acute myeloid leukemia. This CDR3 is CSGSTGPYNEQFF. The CDR3 DNA sequence: TGCAGCGGATCGACGGGGCCGTACAATGAGCAGTTCTTC.